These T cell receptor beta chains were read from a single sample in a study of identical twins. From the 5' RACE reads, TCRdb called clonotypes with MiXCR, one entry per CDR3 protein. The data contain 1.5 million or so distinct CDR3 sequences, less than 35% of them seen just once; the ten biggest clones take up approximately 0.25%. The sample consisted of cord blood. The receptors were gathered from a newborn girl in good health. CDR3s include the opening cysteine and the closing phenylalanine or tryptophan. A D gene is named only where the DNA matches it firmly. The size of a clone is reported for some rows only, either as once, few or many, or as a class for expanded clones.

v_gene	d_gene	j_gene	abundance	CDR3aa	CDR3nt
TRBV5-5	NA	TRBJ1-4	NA	CASSLGSWASTNEKLFF	TGTGCCAGCAGCTTGGGCAGCTGGGCGTCAACTAATGAAAAACTGTTTTTT
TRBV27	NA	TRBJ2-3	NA	CASSRDQGTQYF	TGTGCCAGCAGTAGGGACCAAGGTACGCAGTATTTT
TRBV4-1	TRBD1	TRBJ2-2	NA	CASNRQGLNTGELFF	TGCGCCAGCAACAGACAGGGGCTAAACACCGGGGAGCTGTTTTTT
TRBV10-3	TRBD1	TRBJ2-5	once	CAISGTGGGQETQYF	TGTGCCATCAGTGGGACAGGGGGTGGACAAGAGACCCAGTACTTC
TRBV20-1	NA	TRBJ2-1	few	CSARTDSYNEQFF	TGCAGTGCTAGAACAGACTCCTACAATGAGCAGTTCTTC
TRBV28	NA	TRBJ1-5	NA	CASSQGIGNQPQHF	TGTGCCAGCAGTCAAGGGATTGGCAATCAGCCCCAGCATTTT
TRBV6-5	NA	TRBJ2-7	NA	CASSDGPGGQYF	TGTGCCAGCAGCGATGGGCCCGGTGGGCAGTACTTC
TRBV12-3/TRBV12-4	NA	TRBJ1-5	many	CASSLRRGNQPQHF	TGTGCCAGCAGCTTACGGAGGGGCAATCAGCCCCAGCATTTT
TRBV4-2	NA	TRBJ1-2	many	CASSRDFYGYTF	TGTGCCAGCAGTCGGGACTTCTATGGCTACACCTTC
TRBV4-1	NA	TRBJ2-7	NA	CASSRSIGGNEQYF	TGCGCCAGCAGTAGATCAATCGGGGGCAATGAGCAGTACTTC
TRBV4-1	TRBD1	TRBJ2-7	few	CASSPLGQGIHEQYF	TGCGCCAGCAGCCCATTGGGACAGGGTATCCACGAGCAGTACTTC
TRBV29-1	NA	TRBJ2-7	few	CSVEDHRRGYEQYF	TGCAGCGTTGAAGATCATAGGCGGGGCTACGAGCAGTACTTC
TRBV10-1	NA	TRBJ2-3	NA	CASSESSGTSTDTQYF	TGCGCCAGCAGTGAGTCGAGTGGCACCAGCACAGATACGCAGTATTTT
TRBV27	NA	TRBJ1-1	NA	CASATGNAEAFF	TGTGCCAGCGCCACAGGAAACGCTGAAGCTTTCTTT
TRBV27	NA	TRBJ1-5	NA	CASAPFGQPQHF	TGTGCCAGCGCACCCTTCGGTCAGCCCCAGCATTTT
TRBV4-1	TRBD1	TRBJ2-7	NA	CASSRLQGAFSYEQYF	TGCGCCAGCAGCCGCTTACAGGGGGCGTTCTCCTACGAGCAGTACTTC
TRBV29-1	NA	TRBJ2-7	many	CSVEDSGGSYEQYF	TGCAGCGTTGAAGATTCCGGGGGCTCGTACGAGCAGTACTTC
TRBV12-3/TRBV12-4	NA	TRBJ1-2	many	CASSFLTYGYTF	TGTGCCAGCAGTTTTTTGACCTATGGCTACACCTTC
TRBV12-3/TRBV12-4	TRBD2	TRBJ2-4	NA	CAGSLAGEAKNIQYF	TGTGCCGGCAGTTTAGCGGGAGAAGCCAAGAACATTCAGTACTTC
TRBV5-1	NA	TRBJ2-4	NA	CASSLVESGASKNIQYF	TGCGCCAGCAGCTTGGTCGAATCGGGGGCGTCCAAAAACATTCAGTACTTC
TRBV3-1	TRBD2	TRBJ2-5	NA	CASSRALAGSGETQYF	TGTGCCAGCAGCCGAGCCCTAGCGGGGTCGGGAGAGACCCAGTACTTC
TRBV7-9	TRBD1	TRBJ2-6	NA	CASRSGTGFLVTGANVLTF	TGTGCCAGCAGGTCCGGGACAGGCTTTCTAGTTACTGGGGCCAACGTCCTGACTTTC
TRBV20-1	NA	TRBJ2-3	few	CSARQPEGGDTQYF	TGCAGTGCTAGACAGCCCGAGGGCGGAGATACGCAGTATTTT
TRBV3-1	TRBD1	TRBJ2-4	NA	CASSQEDRVGNIQYF	TGTGCCAGCAGCCAAGAAGACAGGGTGGGAAACATTCAGTACTTC
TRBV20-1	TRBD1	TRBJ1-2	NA	CSAKGQGNYGYTF	TGCAGTGCTAAAGGACAGGGGAACTATGGCTACACCTTC
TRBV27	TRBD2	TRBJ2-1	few	CASSKRGGLYNEQFF	TGTGCCAGCAGTAAGCGGGGGGGCCTGTACAATGAGCAGTTCTTC
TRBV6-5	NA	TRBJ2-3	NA	CASSPLTGIPTDTQYF	TGTGCCAGCAGTCCCCTTACCGGGATACCCACAGATACACAGTATTTT